This TCR beta chain was sequenced during a study of blood T cell repertoires in COVID-19. Study-wide background: Samples representing acute and convalescent COVID-19 were sourced from the United States, Italy and Spain. Nucleic acid was either cDNA or gDNA, and it came from T cells, B-cell-depleted T cells, or PBMCs.

Trimming took 4 bases from V and 3 from J, leaving 6 bases between them. The CDR3 sequence is 12 residues long. CDR1 MNHEY and CDR2 SVGAGI come from the germline V gene. Per the authors' pipeline: Counts of nucleated cells, estimated from reference gene primer amplification, were obtained. Measured with immunoSEQ multiplex PCR; TCRdb has only the in-frame clones, and not every one. V and J calls and clone size are given by that table; D and trimming were obtained from the DNA. The sample carries roughly 150,000 clones, 84% recorded once. Material for sequencing was peripheral blood. The TCR sequence derives from a human donor in a cohort sampled during active COVID-19. The chain joins TRBV6-5 to TRBJ1-1; weak D call: TRBD1 (6 bases). In nucleotides, the CDR3 is TGTGCCAGCAGTTGGACAGACACTGAAGCTTTCTTT. Translating it yields CASSWTDTEAFF.